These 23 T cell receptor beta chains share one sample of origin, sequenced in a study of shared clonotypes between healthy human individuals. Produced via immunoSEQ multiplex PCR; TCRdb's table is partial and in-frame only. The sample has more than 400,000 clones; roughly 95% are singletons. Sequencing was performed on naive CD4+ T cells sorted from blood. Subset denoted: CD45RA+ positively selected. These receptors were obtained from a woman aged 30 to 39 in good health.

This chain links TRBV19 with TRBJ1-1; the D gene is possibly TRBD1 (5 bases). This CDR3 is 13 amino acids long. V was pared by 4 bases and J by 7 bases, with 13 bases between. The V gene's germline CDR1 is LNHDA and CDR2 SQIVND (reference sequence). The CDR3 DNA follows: TGTGCCAGTAGTAAAACAGTAACAGGTGAAGCTTTCTTT. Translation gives CASSKTVTGEAFF.

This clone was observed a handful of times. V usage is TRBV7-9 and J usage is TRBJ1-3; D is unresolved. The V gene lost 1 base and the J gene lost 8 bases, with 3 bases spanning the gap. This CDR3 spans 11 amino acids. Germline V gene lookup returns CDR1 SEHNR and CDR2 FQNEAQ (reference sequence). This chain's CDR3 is CASSLEDTIYF. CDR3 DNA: TGTGCCAGCAGCTTAGAAGACACCATATATTTT.

The CDR3 DNA sequence: TGTGCCAGCAGTTTAACAGGGGGAGACTCACCCCTCCACTTT. Its protein product is CASSLTGGDSPLHF. The chain joins TRBV6-5 to TRBJ1-6; TRBD1 agrees at 8 bases. Germline trimming cut 4 bases from V and 10 bases from J; bases unmatched to any gene: 6. The CDR3 covers 14 residues. Germline CDR1 reads MNHEY; CDR2 reads SVGAGI.

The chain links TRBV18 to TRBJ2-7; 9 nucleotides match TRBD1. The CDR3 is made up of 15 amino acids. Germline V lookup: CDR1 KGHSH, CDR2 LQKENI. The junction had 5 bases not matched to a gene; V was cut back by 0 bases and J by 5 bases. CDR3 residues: CASSPPEGTGNEQYF. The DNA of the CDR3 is TGTGCCAGCTCACCACCGGAAGGGACAGGGAACGAGCAGTACTTC. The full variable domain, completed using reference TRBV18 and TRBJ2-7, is NAGVMQNPRHLVRRRGQEARLRCSPMKGHSHVYWYRQLPEEGLKFMVYLQKENIIDESGMPKERFSAEFPKEGPSILRIQQVVRGDSAAYFCASSPPEGTGNEQYFGPGTRLTVT.

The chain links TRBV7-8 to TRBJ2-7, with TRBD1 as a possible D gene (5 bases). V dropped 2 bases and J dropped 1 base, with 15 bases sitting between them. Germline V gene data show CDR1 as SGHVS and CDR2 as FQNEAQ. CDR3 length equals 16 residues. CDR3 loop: CASSLITTGNSYEQYF. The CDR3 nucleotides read TGTGCCAGCAGCTTAATCACAACAGGAAATTCCTACGAGCAGTACTTC. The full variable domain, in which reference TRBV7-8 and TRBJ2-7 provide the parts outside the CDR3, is GAGVSQSPRYKVAKRGQDVALRCDPISGHVSLFWYQQALGQGPEFLTYFQNEAQLDKSGLPSDRFFAERPEGSVSTLKIQRTQQEDSAVYLCASSLITTGNSYEQYFGPGTRLTVT.

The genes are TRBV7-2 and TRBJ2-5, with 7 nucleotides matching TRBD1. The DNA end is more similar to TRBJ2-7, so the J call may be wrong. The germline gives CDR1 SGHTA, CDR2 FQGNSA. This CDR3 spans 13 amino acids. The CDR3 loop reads CASSLMGQTEQYF. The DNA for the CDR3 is TGTGCCAGCAGCCTCATGGGACAGACCGAGCAGTACTTC.

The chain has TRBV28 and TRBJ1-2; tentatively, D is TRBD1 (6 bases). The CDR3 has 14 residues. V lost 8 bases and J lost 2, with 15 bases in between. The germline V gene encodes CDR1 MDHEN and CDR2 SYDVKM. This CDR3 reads CASSRGGSNYGYTF. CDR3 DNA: TGTGCCAGCTCCCGAGGGGGTAGCAACTATGGCTACACCTTC.

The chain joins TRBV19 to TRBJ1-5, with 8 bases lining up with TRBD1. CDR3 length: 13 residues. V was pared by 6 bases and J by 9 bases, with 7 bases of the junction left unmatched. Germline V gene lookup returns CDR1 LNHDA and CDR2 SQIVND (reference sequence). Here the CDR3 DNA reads TGTGCCAGTAGCGGACAGGGAATTCGGCCCCAGCATTTT. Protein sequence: CASSGQGIRPQHF.

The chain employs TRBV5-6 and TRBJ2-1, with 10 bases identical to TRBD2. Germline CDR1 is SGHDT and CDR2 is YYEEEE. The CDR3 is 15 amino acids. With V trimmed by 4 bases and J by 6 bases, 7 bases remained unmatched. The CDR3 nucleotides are TGTGCCAGCAGCGCCCGGACTAGCGGACCCAATGAGCAGTTCTTC. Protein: CASSARTSGPNEQFF. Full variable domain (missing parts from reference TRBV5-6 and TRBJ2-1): DAGVTQSPTHLIKTRGQQVTLRCSPKSGHDTVSWYQQALGQGPQFIFQYYEEEERQRGNFPDRFSGHQFPNYSSELNVNALLLGDSALYLCASSARTSGPNEQFFGPGTRLTVL.

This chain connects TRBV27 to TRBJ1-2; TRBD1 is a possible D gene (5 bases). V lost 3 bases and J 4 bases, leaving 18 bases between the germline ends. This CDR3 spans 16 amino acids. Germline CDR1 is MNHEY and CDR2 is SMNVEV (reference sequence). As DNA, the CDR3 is TGTGCCAGCAGTTTTATACGGGGGACGCTGAGCTATGGCTACACCTTC. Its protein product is CASSFIRGTLSYGYTF.

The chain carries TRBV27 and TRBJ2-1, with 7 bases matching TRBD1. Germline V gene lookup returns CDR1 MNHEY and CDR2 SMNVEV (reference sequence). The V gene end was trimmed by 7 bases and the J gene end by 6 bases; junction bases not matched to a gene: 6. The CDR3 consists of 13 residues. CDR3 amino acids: CASTSDRANEQFF. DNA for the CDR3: TGTGCCAGCACCTCCGACAGGGCCAATGAGCAGTTCTTC.

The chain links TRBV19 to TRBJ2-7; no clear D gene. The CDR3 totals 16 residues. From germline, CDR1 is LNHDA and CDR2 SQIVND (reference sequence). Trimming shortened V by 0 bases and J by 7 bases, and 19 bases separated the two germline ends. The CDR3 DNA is TGTGCCAGTAGTATAGAACAGAACAAGGTTCCTGGGGAGCAGTACTTC. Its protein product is CASSIEQNKVPGEQYF.

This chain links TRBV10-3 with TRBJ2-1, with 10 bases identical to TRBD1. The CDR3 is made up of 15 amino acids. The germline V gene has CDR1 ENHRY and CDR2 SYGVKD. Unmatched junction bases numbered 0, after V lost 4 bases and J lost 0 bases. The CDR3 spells CAISGTGGSYNEQFF. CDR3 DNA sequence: TGTGCCATCAGTGGGACAGGGGGCTCCTACAATGAGCAGTTCTTC.

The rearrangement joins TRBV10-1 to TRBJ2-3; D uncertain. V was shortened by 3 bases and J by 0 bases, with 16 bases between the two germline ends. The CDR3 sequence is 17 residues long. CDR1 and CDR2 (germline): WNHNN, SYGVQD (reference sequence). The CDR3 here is CASSEDRSVLSTDTQYF. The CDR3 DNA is TGCGCCAGCAGTGAAGATCGGAGCGTCCTTAGCACAGATACGCAGTATTTT.

The CDR3: CASSIQRSMNTEAFF. The CDR3 bases are TGTGCCAGTAGTATCCAGAGAAGTATGAACACTGAAGCTTTCTTT. The V call is TRBV19, the J call TRBJ1-1; D is ambiguous. Trimming removed 3 bases at V and 0 bases at J, with 11 bases between. In germline, CDR1 is LNHDA, CDR2 SQIVND (reference sequence). This CDR3 contains 15 residues.

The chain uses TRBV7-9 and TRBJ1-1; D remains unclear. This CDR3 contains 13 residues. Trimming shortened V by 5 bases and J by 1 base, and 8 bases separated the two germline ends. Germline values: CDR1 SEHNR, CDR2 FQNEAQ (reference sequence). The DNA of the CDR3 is TGTGCCAGCAGCCCGATCGGGAACACTGAAGCTTTCTTT. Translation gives CASSPIGNTEAFF.

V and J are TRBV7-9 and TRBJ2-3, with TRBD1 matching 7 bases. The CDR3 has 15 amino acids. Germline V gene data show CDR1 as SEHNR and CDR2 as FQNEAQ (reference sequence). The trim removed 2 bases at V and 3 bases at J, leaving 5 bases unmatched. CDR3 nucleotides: TGTGCCAGCAGCTTAACAGGGGAAGGAACAGATACGCAGTATTTT. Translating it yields CASSLTGEGTDTQYF.

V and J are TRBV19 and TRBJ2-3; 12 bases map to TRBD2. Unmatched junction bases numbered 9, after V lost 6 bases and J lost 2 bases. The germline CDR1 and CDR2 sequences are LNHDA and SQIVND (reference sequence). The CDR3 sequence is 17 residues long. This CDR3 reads CASRLGTSGLLTDTQYF. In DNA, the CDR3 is TGTGCCAGTAGATTGGGGACTAGCGGGCTTCTCACAGATACGCAGTATTTT.

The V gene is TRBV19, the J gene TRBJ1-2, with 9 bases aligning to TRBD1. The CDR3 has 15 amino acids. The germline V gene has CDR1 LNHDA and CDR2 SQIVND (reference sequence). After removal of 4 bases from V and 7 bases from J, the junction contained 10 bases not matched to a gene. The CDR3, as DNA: TGTGCCAGTAGTACCTACCCGGGGACAGGGAGTGGCTACACCTTC. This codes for CASSTYPGTGSGYTF.

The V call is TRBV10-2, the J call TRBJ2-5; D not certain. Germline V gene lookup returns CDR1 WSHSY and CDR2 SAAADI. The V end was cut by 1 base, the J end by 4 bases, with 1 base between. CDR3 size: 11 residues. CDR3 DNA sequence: TGCGCCAGCAGTGAGTTAGAGACCCAGTACTTC. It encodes CASSELETQYF.

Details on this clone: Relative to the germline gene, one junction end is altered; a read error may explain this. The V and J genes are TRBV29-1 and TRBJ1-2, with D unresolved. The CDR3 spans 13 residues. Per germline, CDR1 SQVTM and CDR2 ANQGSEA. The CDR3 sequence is CSVEDIATYGYTF. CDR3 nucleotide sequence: TGCAGCGTCGAAGACATTGCAACCTATGGCTACACCTTC.

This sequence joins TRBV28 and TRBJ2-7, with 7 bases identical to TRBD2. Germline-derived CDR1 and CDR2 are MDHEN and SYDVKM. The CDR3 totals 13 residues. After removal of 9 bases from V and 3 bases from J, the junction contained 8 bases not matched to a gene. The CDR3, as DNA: TGTGCCAGTGCAGGGAGCGGGATCTACGAGCAGTACTTC. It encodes CASAGSGIYEQYF.

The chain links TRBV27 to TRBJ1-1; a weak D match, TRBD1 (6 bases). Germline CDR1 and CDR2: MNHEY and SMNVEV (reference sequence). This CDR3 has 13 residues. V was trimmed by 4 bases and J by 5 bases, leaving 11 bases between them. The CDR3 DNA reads TGTGCCAGCAGTTATGTAGGGGGGACTGAAGCTTTCTTT. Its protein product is CASSYVGGTEAFF.